Detailed here is one TCR beta chain. CDR1 is MNHNY, CDR2 SVGAGI, per germline (reference sequence). The CDR3 is 15 residues long. V was trimmed by 2 bases and J by 3 bases, leaving 14 bases between them. The data stem from a study of T cell changes during pregnancy in multiple sclerosis. Using immunoSEQ multiplex PCR, the repertoire was profiled, and TCRdb retains in-frame clones only, with some absent. The sample contains some 74,000 clones, roughly 92% of which appear only once. This receptor was identified in a female donor with multiple sclerosis, enrolled in a pregnancy study. The sequencing used peripheral blood, collected before pregnancy. The chain uses TRBV6-6 and TRBJ2-7, with a possible D match to TRBD2 (5 bases). The CDR3 loop reads CASSYEGSSSYEQYF. CDR3 coding DNA: TGTGCCAGCAGTTACGAGGGTTCTAGCAGCTACGAGCAGTACTTC.